What follows are 21 T cell receptor beta chains derived from one specimen sequenced in a study of human T cells and chemical hapten exposure (TCRdb year 2021). Reading the label with the study, this specimen's time point is: pre-sensitization, week 0. Read against the paper, the sample's treatment or condition label means: therapeutic diphenylcyclopropenone sensitization with weekly scalp DPC. Library preparation used RACE. Sequencing relied on a NextSeq 500. TCRdb took the public reads, trimmed them with fastp at Q25, ran MiXCR for clone calling and kept in-frame beta chains. Under each unique CDR3 protein, matching rows form one entry showing the most common genes and DNA. Across this sample there are about 42,000 distinct CDR3 sequences, with approximately 13% seen only once. The top ten hold about 5.7% of the sample. This sample comprised whole blood, obtained in connection with sensitization to the hapten diphenylcyclopropenone (DPC). The receptors here all came from a woman aged 25-40 years with alopecia areata. Some clones in this sample may be carry-over from other donors' samples.

The V call is TRBV18, the J call TRBJ2-7, with a weak D call TRBD2 (5 bases). Per the germline V gene, CDR1 is KGHSH and CDR2 is LQKENI. The length of the CDR3 is 13 residues. The V and J ends lost 4 bases and 5 bases respectively, with 12 bases between them. CDR3 in amino acids: CASSRARDHEQYF. The CDR3 region has the DNA TGTGCCAGCTCACGTGCACGGGATCACGAGCAGTACTTC.

This sequence joins TRBV7-6 and TRBJ2-2; D possibly corresponds to TRBD1 (5 bases). With 5 bases removed from V and 3 bases from J, the gap between germline ends came to 10 bases. The CDR3 has 14 amino acids. Germline-derived CDR1 and CDR2 are SGHVS and FNYEAQ. The CDR3 DNA reads as TGTGCCAGCAGCCACGGACAAGACACCGGGGAGCTGTTTTTT. This codes for CASSHGQDTGELFF.

This clonotype was seen a handful of times. The chain couples TRBV6-2 or TRBV6-3 to TRBJ1-1; no reliable D call. Trimming shortened V by 7 bases and J by 0 bases, and 12 bases separated the two germline ends. Germline CDR1 reads MNHEY; CDR2 reads SVGEGT. The CDR3 covers 14 residues. The CDR3 DNA is TGTGCCAGCAAAGGTCCCCCAGTGAACACTGAAGCTTTCTTT. Protein product: CASKGPPVNTEAFF.

This clonotype came up many times. This sequence joins TRBV29-1 and TRBJ1-5; a weak D match, TRBD1 (6 bases). V was shortened by 6 bases and J by 9 bases, with 18 bases between the two germline ends. CDR1 and CDR2 from the germline V gene are SQVTM and ANQGSEA. CDR3 size: 13 residues. The CDR3 coding sequence is TGCAGCGTCGGGCCAGGGGCCGGTTTGCCCCAGCATTTT. Protein: CSVGPGAGLPQHF.

For the CDR3, the DNA is TGTGCCAGCAGCGAAACTAGCGGGAAGGAGACCCAGTACTTC. Amino acids: CASSETSGKETQYF. This rearrangement joins TRBV11-2 to TRBJ2-5; 10 nucleotides agree with TRBD2. The CDR3 spans 14 residues. The V gene's germline CDR1 is SGHAT and CDR2 FQNNGV. V shed 5 bases, J shed 5 bases, and the junction held 5 bases outside the gene matches.

This clonotype was found a few times. The V and J genes are TRBV18 and TRBJ1-1; 7 nucleotides match TRBD1. This CDR3 contains 15 residues. The junction had 11 bases not matched to a gene; V was cut back by 4 bases and J by 6 bases. Germline CDR1 is KGHSH and CDR2 is LQKENI. CDR3 amino acids: CASSLSKGAGAEAFF. The CDR3 DNA reads as TGTGCCAGCTCACTCTCCAAGGGGGCGGGGGCTGAAGCTTTCTTT.

This clonotype has only a few counts. The genes are TRBV15 and TRBJ1-5; maybe TRBD1 (6 bases). Trimming took 0 bases from V and 2 from J, leaving 8 bases between them. The CDR3 covers 15 residues. Germline CDR1 reads LNHNV; CDR2 reads YYDKDF (reference sequence). CDR3 in DNA: TGTGCCACCAGCAGAGATCCAGGGGGCAATCAGCCCCAGCATTTT. Its translation: CATSRDPGGNQPQHF.

This clonotype was observed many times. The chain uses TRBV4-2 and TRBJ1-4; the match to TRBD1 covers 7 bases. Germline values: CDR1 LGHNA, CDR2 YNFKEQ. The CDR3 covers 16 residues. Germline trimming cut 3 bases from V and 2 bases from J; bases unmatched to any gene: 6. CDR3 nucleotides: TGTGCCAGCAGCCAGGCTGAGGGGGCGACTAATGAAAAACTGTTTTTT. Translated: CASSQAEGATNEKLFF.

This chain links TRBV7-2 with TRBJ2-1; TRBD2 matches at 7 bases. J gave up 4 bases and V 1 base, and 4 bases lay outside the gene matches. Germline CDR1 reads SGHTA; CDR2 reads FQGNSA. The length of the CDR3 is 15 residues. Written as DNA, the CDR3 is TGTGCCAGCAGCTTAGGGCGGGGGATATACAATGAGCAGTTCTTC. Translation: CASSLGRGIYNEQFF.

This clonotype was seen only a few times. This rearrangement joins TRBV28 to TRBJ2-7; D is uncertain. The CDR3 length is 14 residues. From germline, CDR1 is MDHEN and CDR2 SYDVKM. Trimming cost V 1 base and J 2 bases, with 9 bases left between them. CDR3 region: CASSLYQATYEQYF. The CDR3 nucleotides read TGTGCCAGCAGTTTATACCAGGCGACCTACGAGCAGTACTTC.

In its sample, this clonotype was seen a few times. This chain joins TRBV4-3 and TRBJ2-3, with 7 bases identical to TRBD1. CDR1 and CDR2 (germline): LGHNA, YSLEER. J was trimmed by 2 bases and V by 4 bases; bases with no gene match: 9. This CDR3 region has 16 residues. The chain's CDR3 is CASSPRTGDLTDTQYF. CDR3 DNA: TGCGCCAGCAGCCCACGGACAGGCGACCTCACAGATACGCAGTATTTT.

This clonotype was counted ten times or more. This sequence joins TRBV5-1 and TRBJ2-1; 7 nucleotides align to TRBD1. Losses at the gene ends were 4 bases for V and 2 bases for J; bases not matched to a gene: 6. Germline V gene sequence: CDR1 SGHRS, CDR2 YFSETQ. This CDR3 is built from 15 residues. The CDR3 nucleotides read TGCGCCAGCAGCCGGACAGGTAATACCTACAATGAGCAGTTCTTC. Translated, it gives CASSRTGNTYNEQFF.

A few counts support this clonotype. The V gene is TRBV4-1, the J gene TRBJ2-5; possibly TRBD1 or TRBD2 for D (6 bases each). V was clipped by 1 base and J by 4 bases, with 16 bases between them. This CDR3 has 16 residues. Germline V gives CDR1 MGHRA, CDR2 YSYEKL. CDR3 DNA sequence: TGCGCCAGCAGCCAAGCACCGGGCAAGGGGGGAGAGACCCAGTACTTC. Translated: CASSQAPGKGGETQYF.

This chain joins TRBV7-3 and TRBJ2-3, with unresolved D. CDR3 length equals 13 residues. Deletions cut 1 base from V and 4 bases from J, with 6 bases between. Germline V gives CDR1 SGHTA, CDR2 FQGTGA. CDR3 sequence: CASSLRMADTQYF. CDR3 nucleotides: TGTGCCAGCAGCTTAAGGATGGCAGATACGCAGTATTTT.

The chain couples TRBV28 to TRBJ2-7, with 11 bases that match TRBD2. Germline CDR1 reads MDHEN; CDR2 reads SYDVKM. The V gene end was trimmed by 8 bases and the J gene end by 0 bases; junction bases not matched to a gene: 6. This CDR3 region has 15 residues. The CDR3 loop reads CASRTGTSGSYEQYF. The CDR3 DNA reads as TGTGCCAGCCGTACCGGGACTAGCGGCTCCTACGAGCAGTACTTC. The variable domain in full, with the rest retrieved from reference TRBV28 and TRBJ2-7, is DVKVTQSSRYLVKRTGEKVFLECVQDMDHENMFWYRQDPGLGLRLIYFSYDVKMKEKGDIPEGYSVSREKKERFSLILESASTNQTSMYLCASRTGTSGSYEQYFGPGTRLTVT.

The gene calls are TRBV28 and TRBJ1-1; TRBD1 aligns across 10 bases. The germline gives CDR1 MDHEN, CDR2 SYDVKM. The CDR3 consists of 14 residues. Losses at the gene ends were 11 bases for V and 4 bases for J; bases not matched to a gene: 10. CDR3 loop: CAGKTGGAGTEAFF. DNA for the CDR3: TGTGCCGGGAAGACAGGGGGCGCGGGCACTGAAGCTTTCTTT.

The rearrangement joins TRBV24-1 to TRBJ2-1, with 10 bases aligning to TRBD2. With 1 base clipped from V and 9 bases from J, the junction kept 5 bases outside the gene matches. The CDR3 spans 15 residues. Germline-derived CDR1 and CDR2 are KGHDR and SFDVKD. The CDR3 bases are TGTGCCACCAGTGATTTCCTAGCGGGAGTTGGTGAGCAGTTCTTC. This codes for CATSDFLAGVGEQFF.

This clonotype came up many times. The chain is built from TRBV9 and TRBJ2-3; no clear D gene. The CDR3 has 16 residues. Germline V lookup: CDR1 SGDLS, CDR2 YYNGEE. The V end was cut by 3 bases, the J end by 0 bases, with 14 bases between. The CDR3 here is CASSAYSRGSTDTQYF. CDR3 nucleotide sequence: TGTGCCAGCAGCGCCTATTCTCGCGGTAGCACAGATACGCAGTATTTT.

This clonotype was observed at least ten times. In DNA form, the CDR3 reads TGTGCCAGCAGCTTAGACGGGCGAGACTCCTACGAGCAGTACTTC. It codes for CASSLDGRDSYEQYF. This sequence joins TRBV7-6 and TRBJ2-7; D unresolved. The V end was cut by 1 base, the J end by 0 bases, with 10 bases between. The CDR3 consists of 15 residues. Per germline, CDR1 SGHVS and CDR2 FNYEAQ. The whole variable domain, filled in from reference TRBV7-6 and TRBJ2-7, reads GAGVSQSPRYKVTKRGQDVALRCDPISGHVSLYWYRQALGQGPEFLTYFNYEAQQDKSGLPNDRFSAERPEGSISTLTIQRTEQRDSAMYRCASSLDGRDSYEQYFGPGTRLTVT.

Ten or more counts support this clonotype. Here the CDR3 reads CSARLGGGTDTQYF. The DNA of the CDR3 is TGCAGTGCTAGACTAGGAGGGGGAACAGATACGCAGTATTTT. The chain has TRBV20-1 and TRBJ2-3; D may be TRBD1 or TRBD2 (6 bases each). Per germline, CDR1 DFQATT and CDR2 SNEGSKA (reference sequence). The V gene lost 2 bases and the J gene lost 3 bases, with 12 bases spanning the gap. The CDR3 is 14 residues long.

The chain carries TRBV29-1 and TRBJ1-4; D is possibly TRBD1 (6 bases). The CDR3 consists of 14 residues. Trimming took 6 bases from V and 8 from J, leaving 19 bases between them. Germline CDR1 and CDR2: SQVTM and ANQGSEA. The CDR3 spells CSVSGDGSSEKLFF. CDR3 coding DNA: TGCAGCGTCTCAGGGGATGGTTCATCAGAAAAACTGTTTTTT.